The 3 T cell receptor beta chains below all came from one sample that was sequenced in a study of cytomegalovirus exposure and HLA in healthy donors. A multiplex PCR was run with 60 Vbeta primers and 13 Jbeta primers. The repertoire was sequenced with immunoSEQ multiplex PCR; TCRdb's copy has only in-frame clones and lacks some. The sample includes 85,000 to 100,000 clones, roughly 67% of them seen just once. The sample comprised PBMCs. These receptors came from a human donor in good health.

This clone was seen a handful of times. The CDR3 here is CASSPNVGELNTEAFF. In DNA form, the CDR3 reads TGTGCCAGCTCACCAAACGTCGGGGAATTGAACACTGAAGCTTTCTTT. The V gene is TRBV18, the J gene TRBJ1-1; D uncertain. Germline-derived CDR1 and CDR2 are KGHSH and LQKENI. The CDR3 has 16 amino acids. V was shortened by 2 bases and J by 0 bases, with 13 bases between the two germline ends.

The CDR3 region is CASSSGQGANGNTIYF. CDR3 nucleotides: TGTGCCAGCAGCTCGGGACAGGGGGCCAATGGAAACACCATATATTTT. This sequence joins TRBV6-6 and TRBJ1-3; TRBD1 aligns across 12 bases. Looked up from germline, CDR1 is MNHNY and CDR2 is SVGAGI (reference sequence). This CDR3 has 16 amino acids. The trim removed 6 bases at V and 3 bases at J, leaving 6 bases unmatched.

The rearrangement uses TRBV7-9 and TRBJ1-3, with D perhaps matching TRBD1 (5 bases). This CDR3 spans 13 amino acids. Germline-derived CDR1 and CDR2 are SEHNR and FQNEAQ (reference sequence). Between the trimmed V and J ends, which lost 6 bases and 1 base, there was a span of 7 bases. CDR3 residues: CASSPGSGNTIYF. The CDR3 nucleotides are TGTGCCAGCAGTCCAGGGTCTGGAAACACCATATATTTT.